This entry is about one T cell receptor beta chain. In its sample, this clone was seen once. Its antigen is unknown. Within one base of it there is no much larger clone, and no base qualities were kept. The CDR3, cysteine through phenylalanine, is 14 amino acids long. CDR3 DNA only is kept here, 42 bases in frame from base 1. Based on the germline V gene, the CDR1 and CDR2 sequences are MRHNA and SNTAGT. Trimming takes 5 bases off V and 3 bases off J; junction bases not matched to a gene: 3. This record comes from a study of cytomegalovirus exposure and HLA in healthy donors (dated by TCRdb to between 2016 and 2019). About the full investigation: A later analysis indicated that the 120 validation repertoires were generated on the platform also employed for the 700 or so repertoires of the first cohort. The study aimed to test whether cataloging public T cell receptors could reveal signatures of past pathogen exposure. Besides the first cohort of some 670 subjects, a separate validation cohort made up of some 110 different subjects was used. High-throughput TCR immunosequencing, statistical association of individual TCRs with disease status, and machine learning were combined to predict cytomegalovirus infection status.

Beyond this particular receptor, the publication reports: A later analysis had no HLA typing for the validation cohort, so co-occurrence there was scored across all 110 or so repertoires. The classifier was reported to diagnose cytomegalovirus status with high specificity and sensitivity in both the original and validation cohorts. A total of roughly 160 TCR beta chains were listed by the study as associated with cytomegalovirus. A later analysis found that TCRs clustered in the first cohort also tended to co-occur in the 130 or so validation repertoires, with more than 90% of cluster scores above 0. In vitro tests confirmed that three of the cytomegalovirus-associated TCR beta chains recognize cytomegalovirus antigens. Most TCR sequences were seen in very few donors, while some public TCRs were found in many individuals. The authors suggested that the approach could potentially be generalized to other disease states and immunological phenotypes.

The donors belonged to the validation cohort of about 110 subjects, which was separate from the approximately 660-subject first cohort. Library creation used the immunoSEQ multiplex PCR assay. Per the original workflow: To diagnose cytomegalovirus status from the catalog of TCR beta chain sequences, a statistical classification framework was built. The table comes from immuneACCESS by way of TCRdb, which keeps in-frame sequences with V and J called. Part of the clones is missing from these tables; in studies checked, under half for an unresolved V gene and the rest for unknown reasons. D and trimming come from the DNA, and the V and J calls and clone size come from that table. The table for this sample lists 130,000 to 150,000 clones; approximately 91% of them were counted only once. The ten most abundant clones make up about 0.64% of the sample.

The sample comprised PBMCs. In this chain, TRBV6-4 is recombined with TRBJ2-7, with 11 bases in between that match TRBD2. This receptor was identified in a man aged 18 to 35 in good health and CMV-seronegative. In nucleotides, the sequence is TGTGCCAGCAGTCCTAGCGGGGGGAGCTACGAGCAGTACTTC. Translated, it gives CASSPSGGSYEQYF.